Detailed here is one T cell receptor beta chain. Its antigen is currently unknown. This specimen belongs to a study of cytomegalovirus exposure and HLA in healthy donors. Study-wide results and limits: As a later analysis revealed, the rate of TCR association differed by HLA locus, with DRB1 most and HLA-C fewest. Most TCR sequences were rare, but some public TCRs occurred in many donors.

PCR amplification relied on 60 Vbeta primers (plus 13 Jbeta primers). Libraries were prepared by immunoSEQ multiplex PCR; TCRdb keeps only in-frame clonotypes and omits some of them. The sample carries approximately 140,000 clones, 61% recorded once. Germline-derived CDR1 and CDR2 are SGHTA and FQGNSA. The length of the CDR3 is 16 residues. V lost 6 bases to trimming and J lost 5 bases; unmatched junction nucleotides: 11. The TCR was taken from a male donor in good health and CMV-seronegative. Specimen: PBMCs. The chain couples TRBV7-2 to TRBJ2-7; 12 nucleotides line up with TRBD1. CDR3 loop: CASSFTGTGGADEQYF. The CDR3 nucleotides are TGTGCCAGCAGTTTTACCGGGACAGGGGGCGCGGACGAGCAGTACTTC.